Listed below are T cell receptor beta chains from one sample, sequenced in a study of T-cell reconstitution after alpha-beta-depleted transplantation in children. From the PCR reads, TCRdb called clonotypes with MiXCR, one entry per CDR3 protein. The data show roughly 400,000 distinct CDR3 sequences, with roughly 20% seen just once and 3% to 4% held by the top ten. The material sequenced was PBMCs from the stem cell graft donor, taken from the stem cell graft. The receptors come from a human donor who donated a stem cell graft to a child with acute myeloid leukemia. The CDR3 runs from the conserved cysteine through the conserved F or W. Fields, in order: V gene, J gene, D gene, clone size, CDR3 DNA, CDR3 protein. A D gene is named only where the DNA matches it firmly. Clone size is stated in some rows and not others, as once, few, many or a class when expanded.

v_call: TRBV4-2; j_call: TRBJ2-4; d_call: TRBD2; clone_size: -; cdr3_nt: TGTGCCAGCAGCCAAGATTTTACTAGCGGAAACATTCAGTACTTC; cdr3_aa: CASSQDFTSGNIQYF
v_call: TRBV12-3/TRBV12-4; j_call: TRBJ1-5; d_call: -; clone_size: -; cdr3_nt: TGTGCCAGCAGTTTAGGCGGGGGGCCTGCTGGTCAGCCCCAGCATTTT; cdr3_aa: CASSLGGGPAGQPQHF
v_call: TRBV29-1; j_call: TRBJ2-4; d_call: TRBD1; clone_size: -; cdr3_nt: TGCAGCGTTGAAGGGGGACAGGGTCCAAATTTAGCCAAAAACATTCAGTACTTC; cdr3_aa: CSVEGGQGPNLAKNIQYF
v_call: TRBV6-1; j_call: TRBJ2-2; d_call: TRBD2; clone_size: -; cdr3_nt: TGTGCCAGCAGTCCAACTAGCGGGGGGACCGGGGAGCTGTTTTTT; cdr3_aa: CASSPTSGGTGELFF
v_call: TRBV12-3/TRBV12-4; j_call: TRBJ2-5; d_call: TRBD2; clone_size: many; cdr3_nt: TGTGCCAGCAGTGCCCCCGGACTAGCGGGAGGCGAGACCCAGTACTTC; cdr3_aa: CASSAPGLAGGETQYF
v_call: TRBV29-1; j_call: TRBJ2-5; d_call: -; clone_size: many; cdr3_nt: TGCAGCGTTGTCGGGGGAGAGACCCAGTACTTC; cdr3_aa: CSVVGGETQYF
v_call: TRBV3-1; j_call: TRBJ2-4; d_call: TRBD1; clone_size: -; cdr3_nt: TGTGCCAGCAGCCAAGATTTGACAGGGACCTCCAAAAACATTCAGTACTTC; cdr3_aa: CASSQDLTGTSKNIQYF
v_call: TRBV7-9; j_call: TRBJ2-7; d_call: -; clone_size: -; cdr3_nt: TGTGCCAGCAGCTTCGGCCGGGTCTTTGAGCAGTACTTC; cdr3_aa: CASSFGRVFEQYF
v_call: TRBV21-1; j_call: TRBJ2-5; d_call: -; clone_size: -; cdr3_nt: TGTGCCAGCAGCCCCGTTTTTGCTAGCGGGAGGGCGGAGACCCAGTACTTC; cdr3_aa: CASSPVFASGRAETQYF
v_call: TRBV25-1; j_call: TRBJ2-1; d_call: TRBD2; clone_size: few; cdr3_nt: TGTGCCAGCAGTGGAAAAAGCGGGAGCTCCTACAATGAGCAGTTCTTC; cdr3_aa: CASSGKSGSSYNEQFF
v_call: TRBV25-1; j_call: TRBJ2-3; d_call: -; clone_size: many; cdr3_nt: TGTGCCAGCAGTGGCGAGACAACCAGCACAGATACGCAGTATTTT; cdr3_aa: CASSGETTSTDTQYF
v_call: TRBV20-1; j_call: TRBJ2-3; d_call: -; clone_size: few; cdr3_nt: TGCAGTCTAAACGGGAGAGGCACAGATACGCAGTATTTT; cdr3_aa: CSLNGRGTDTQYF
v_call: TRBV21-1; j_call: TRBJ2-7; d_call: -; clone_size: -; cdr3_nt: TGTGCCAGCAGCAACGGAGCGGGAGGGTACGAGCAGTACTTC; cdr3_aa: CASSNGAGGYEQYF
v_call: TRBV20-1; j_call: TRBJ2-5; d_call: -; clone_size: -; cdr3_nt: TGCAGTGCTAGCCCCCAACAGGTGGCTCTCGAAGAGACCCAGTACTTC; cdr3_aa: CSASPQQVALEETQYF
v_call: TRBV12-3/TRBV12-4; j_call: TRBJ1-1; d_call: -; clone_size: few; cdr3_nt: TGTGCCAGCAGTACCCGACACTCTAACACTGAAGCTTTCTTT; cdr3_aa: CASSTRHSNTEAFF
v_call: TRBV6-4; j_call: TRBJ2-1; d_call: TRBD2; clone_size: many; cdr3_nt: TGTGCCAGCAGTGACGGGACTAGTACCCATGAGCAGTTCTTC; cdr3_aa: CASSDGTSTHEQFF
v_call: TRBV2; j_call: TRBJ2-7; d_call: -; clone_size: -; cdr3_nt: TGTGCCAGCAGTGAAGGGATGTCGGGGCTCTCCTACGAGCAGTACTTC; cdr3_aa: CASSEGMSGLSYEQYF
v_call: TRBV12-3/TRBV12-4; j_call: TRBJ2-1; d_call: TRBD2; clone_size: many; cdr3_nt: TGTGCCAGCAGTTTACGACTAGCGGGAAACGGCGATGAGCAGTTCTTC; cdr3_aa: CASSLRLAGNGDEQFF
v_call: TRBV20-1; j_call: TRBJ2-5; d_call: -; clone_size: -; cdr3_nt: TGCAGTGCTGCAAGGGGTCGGGGACAAGAGACCCAGTACTTC; cdr3_aa: CSAARGRGQETQYF
v_call: TRBV27; j_call: TRBJ1-2; d_call: -; clone_size: few; cdr3_nt: TGTGCCAGCAGTCAACAGGGTGGATATGGCTACACCTTC; cdr3_aa: CASSQQGGYGYTF
v_call: TRBV4-2; j_call: TRBJ2-7; d_call: -; clone_size: many; cdr3_nt: TGTGCCAGCAGCCAAGGGTGGGAGGCGGGGCACGAGCAGTACTTC; cdr3_aa: CASSQGWEAGHEQYF
v_call: TRBV28; j_call: TRBJ2-5; d_call: -; clone_size: few; cdr3_nt: TGTGCCAGCTCGGCAGCGCAAGAGACCCAGTACTTC; cdr3_aa: CASSAAQETQYF
v_call: TRBV29-1; j_call: TRBJ2-7; d_call: TRBD2; clone_size: few; cdr3_nt: TGCAGCGTTGGGGCTAGCGGGAGCTACGAGCAGTACTTC; cdr3_aa: CSVGASGSYEQYF
v_call: TRBV29-1; j_call: TRBJ2-7; d_call: TRBD2; clone_size: few; cdr3_nt: TGCAGCGTTCGTGTGTCGGGAGGCCCCTCCTACGAGCAGTACTTC; cdr3_aa: CSVRVSGGPSYEQYF
v_call: TRBV11-1; j_call: TRBJ2-7; d_call: TRBD2; clone_size: -; cdr3_nt: TGTGCCAGCAGCTTCGAGGGAGGGCCTTACGAGCAGTACTTC; cdr3_aa: CASSFEGGPYEQYF
v_call: TRBV18; j_call: TRBJ2-1; d_call: TRBD1; clone_size: few; cdr3_nt: TGTGCCAGCACCTCCGGGACAGGGGACAATGAGCAGTTCTTC; cdr3_aa: CASTSGTGDNEQFF
v_call: TRBV6-1; j_call: TRBJ1-3; d_call: -; clone_size: many; cdr3_nt: TGTGCCAGCAGTGACGGCTGGGCGGGAGCCCCTGGAAACACCATATATTTT; cdr3_aa: CASSDGWAGAPGNTIYF
v_call: TRBV12-3/TRBV12-4; j_call: TRBJ2-1; d_call: TRBD2; clone_size: -; cdr3_nt: TGTGCCAGCAGTGAAGTCGGGACTAGTTTTTATGAGCAGTTCTTC; cdr3_aa: CASSEVGTSFYEQFF
v_call: TRBV28; j_call: TRBJ2-7; d_call: -; clone_size: -; cdr3_nt: TGTGCCAGCACCCAGGGGGTAGCGGCCTACGAGCAGTACTTC; cdr3_aa: CASTQGVAAYEQYF
v_call: TRBV25-1; j_call: TRBJ1-5; d_call: -; clone_size: -; cdr3_nt: TGTGCCAGCAGTGAAGGGGGGGGTAGCAATCAGCCCCAGCATTTT; cdr3_aa: CASSEGGGSNQPQHF
v_call: TRBV4-1; j_call: TRBJ1-1; d_call: -; clone_size: -; cdr3_nt: TGCGCCAGCAGCCAAGATCGGATCGGGACTGAAGCTTTCTTT; cdr3_aa: CASSQDRIGTEAFF
v_call: TRBV11-3; j_call: TRBJ2-1; d_call: TRBD2; clone_size: -; cdr3_nt: TGTGCCAGCAGCACCGGGACTAGCGGCGATAATGAGCAGTTCTTC; cdr3_aa: CASSTGTSGDNEQFF
v_call: TRBV28; j_call: TRBJ2-4; d_call: -; clone_size: -; cdr3_nt: TGTGCCAGCAGTTTTCTGGAGCCCGCCAAAAACATTCAGTACTTC; cdr3_aa: CASSFLEPAKNIQYF